This T cell receptor beta chain was found in a study of identical twins (dated by TCRdb to between 2015 and 2016). For the study in its entirety: To test whether fetal clonotypes persist, the study used deep sequencing on TCR alpha and beta repertoires from monozygotic twins, unrelated adults of various ages, and cord blood. Replicate twin experiments were performed at different times using different library preparation protocols to rule out contamination. What the study reported, not specific to this receptor: Because the same donors could not be followed over many years, the conclusions depended on cross-sectional statistical analysis. Invariant T cells such as MAIT and iNKT could partly confound zero-insertion analyses, though diverse VJ usage argued against this for most clonotypes. Compared with coincidental sharing between unrelated individuals, an excess of low generation-probability sequences was observed among out-of-frame TCR alpha sequences shared between twins. In monozygotic twins, recombination models systematically underestimated out-of-frame TCR alpha sharing, but the models matched the sharing seen between unrelated individuals. Abundant cord blood beta clonotypes had fewer insertions, young adult naive repertoires showed a similar but weaker trend, and memory repertoires showed no such trend. In beta out-of-frame sequences, excess twin sharing was weaker, because having fewer shared sequences lowered the signal-to-noise ratio.

From its cysteine to its phenylalanine, the CDR3 spans 15 amino acids. CDR3 DNA only is kept here, 45 bases in frame from base 1. CDR1 SGHRS and CDR2 YFSETQ are derived from the germline V gene. V is pruned by 3 bases and J by 5 bases, leaving 3 bases of the junction without a gene match. Every donor was a healthy Caucasian. Three pairs of female monozygotic twins, all aged roughly 18 to 29 years, were included in the twin cohort. CD4+ and CD8+ T cell populations were isolated with positive isolation kits from Invitrogen. Library preparation employed 5' RACE. Sequencing relied on an Illumina HiSeq 2000. A universal primer binding site was added through template switching, and the final cDNA carried a unique molecular identifier so that TCR cDNA molecules could be counted accurately. Specific primers in the conserved constant-segment region were used to synthesize first-strand cDNA for TCR alpha and beta chains. To control for contamination, every cDNA library was double barcoded, receiving both a SMART-Mk sample barcode and Illumina barcodes. TruSeq adapter sequences, together with Illumina sample barcodes, were added in two successive PCR steps. The TCR alpha and beta cDNA libraries were sequenced on the Illumina HiSeq platform using custom primers. The study's processing was this. Raw reads were processed with MiGEC to extract unique molecular identifiers, and MiXCR was used to determine CDR3 positions. For each individual, recombination models were inferred using an EM algorithm with the repgenHMM and IGoR tools. The analysis of shared clonotypes was done with the tcR package in R, with sharing normalized by the product of cloneset sizes. To study raw recombination free of thymic and clonal selection effects, out-of-frame nonproductive sequences were analyzed. TCRdb trimmed the raw reads at Q25, called clones with MiXCR and kept productive beta chains. Rows matching on CDR3 protein sequence are summarized as one entry with the most common DNA and genes. In this record, the V and J calls reflect TCRdb's handling and not the investigators' own analysis. Within this sample are 540,000 or so distinct CDR3 sequences, with about 22% of them counted one time only. The top ten hold 0.45% to 0.5% of the sample.

This clonotype was found a few times. Its target antigen remains unknown. Per-base quality was not reported, and no clone a single base away is much larger than it. The sample also formed part of further work on yellow fever vaccine responses in identical twins. The second paper further reports: The authors reported that the T cell response to vaccination in identical twins appeared partly convergent and partly personalized. Focusing on identical twins, the study followed the T cell clones that responded to the vaccine, and did so with precision.

The sequence links TRBV5-1 to TRBJ2-3, and 13 bases in between align with TRBD2. This TCR came from a woman aged 18-29 years in good health. The sample taken for sequencing was CD4+ T cells sorted from blood. The CDR3 corresponds to CASSSTSGGKDTQYF. The DNA is TGCGCCAGCAGCTCGACTAGCGGGGGGAAAGATACGCAGTATTTT.